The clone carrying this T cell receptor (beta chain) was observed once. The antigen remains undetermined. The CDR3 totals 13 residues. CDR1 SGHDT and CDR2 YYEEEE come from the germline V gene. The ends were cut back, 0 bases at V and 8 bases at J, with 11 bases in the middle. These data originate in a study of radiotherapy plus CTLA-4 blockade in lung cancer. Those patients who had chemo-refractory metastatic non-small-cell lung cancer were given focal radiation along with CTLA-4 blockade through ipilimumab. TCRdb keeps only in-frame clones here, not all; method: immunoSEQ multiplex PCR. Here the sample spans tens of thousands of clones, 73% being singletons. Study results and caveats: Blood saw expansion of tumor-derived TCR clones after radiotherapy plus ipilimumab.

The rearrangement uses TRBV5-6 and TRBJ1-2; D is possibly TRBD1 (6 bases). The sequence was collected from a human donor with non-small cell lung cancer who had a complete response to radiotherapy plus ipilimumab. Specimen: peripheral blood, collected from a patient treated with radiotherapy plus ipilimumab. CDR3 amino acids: CASSLGTVRGYTF. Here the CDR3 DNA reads TGTGCCAGCAGCTTGGGGACAGTCAGGGGCTACACCTTC.